Shown below are 31 T cell receptor beta chains from a single sample sequenced in a study of OX40 agonist ivuxolimab in advanced cancers. TCRdb's table, derived via immunoSEQ multiplex PCR, lists solely in-frame clones and lacks some. The sample contains about 95,000 clones, approximately 89% of which appear only once. The sample was CD4+ or CD8+ T cells sorted from blood, taken in a trial of the OX40 agonist ivuxolimab. These receptors were taken from an adult with an advanced solid tumor such as melanoma, head and neck, liver or kidney cancer.

This clone has a handful of counts. The J gene is TRBJ1-1, the V gene TRBV30; 8 bases fit TRBD1. Germline V lookup: CDR1 GTSNPN, CDR2 SVGIG (reference sequence). This CDR3 is 13 amino acids long. V was clipped by 0 bases and J by 11 bases; unmatched bases: 8. CDR3 amino acids: CAWSVGQGANAFF. CDR3 sequence (DNA): TGTGCCTGGAGTGTAGGGCAGGGGGCAAACGCTTTCTTT.

CDR3 coding DNA: TGCGCCAGCAGCCCTGGCAGGGCTAGGAAAAACACTGAAGCTTTCTTT. Translating it yields CASSPGRARKNTEAFF. The chain carries TRBV4-1 and TRBJ1-1, with D possibly TRBD1 on 5 matching bases. Germline values: CDR1 MGHRA, CDR2 YSYEKL. The CDR3 is 16 residues long. Trimming took 4 bases from V and 2 from J, leaving 17 bases between them.

This chain joins TRBV27 and TRBJ1-4; TRBD1 is a possible D gene (6 bases). The V end was cut by 3 bases, the J end by 2 bases, with 13 bases between. The CDR3 is 16 amino acids. Germline V gene lookup returns CDR1 MNHEY and CDR2 SMNVEV (reference sequence). CDR3 loop: CASSFYRGATNEKLFF. The CDR3 DNA reads as TGTGCCAGCAGTTTTTATAGGGGGGCGACTAATGAAAAACTGTTTTTT.

This clone was seen a few times. The chain joins TRBV7-8 to TRBJ1-2; D might be TRBD1 (5 bases). The CDR3 length is 15 residues. Trimming stripped 0 bases from V and 4 bases from J, with 12 bases between. Per germline, CDR1 SGHVS and CDR2 FQNEAQ. The CDR3 DNA follows: TGTGCCAGCAGCTTAGCGGTGACAGCAATCTATGGCTACACCTTC. It yields the protein CASSLAVTAIYGYTF.

The chain joins TRBV6-6 to TRBJ1-1; perhaps TRBD1 as D (5 bases). There are 13 residues in the CDR3. Trimming left V 2 bases short and J 7 bases short, with 11 bases between. Germline values: CDR1 MNHNY, CDR2 SVGAGI (reference sequence). The chain's CDR3 is CASSYREGFEAFF. CDR3 coding DNA: TGTGCCAGCAGTTACAGGGAGGGGTTTGAAGCTTTCTTT.

This chain joins TRBV5-4 and TRBJ2-2; 7 bases map to TRBD2. Germline V lookup: CDR1 SGHNT, CDR2 YYREEE (reference sequence). Unmatched junction bases numbered 10, after V lost 8 bases and J lost 6 bases. The CDR3 spans 14 residues. This CDR3 is CASGRELSAGELFF. The CDR3, as DNA: TGTGCCAGTGGGCGGGAGCTGAGCGCCGGGGAGCTGTTTTTT.

The chain has TRBV10-3 and TRBJ1-1, with D uncertain. The CDR3 has 14 amino acids. V lost 2 bases to trimming and J lost 11 bases, with 18 bases between them. The germline CDR1 and CDR2 sequences are ENHRY and SYGVKD. Here the CDR3 reads CAISEPSKTETAFF. Written as DNA, the CDR3 is TGTGCCATCAGTGAGCCATCTAAAACAGAGACTGCTTTCTTT.

The V call is TRBV4-2, the J call TRBJ1-2; 10 bases line up with TRBD1. The CDR3 has 14 residues. V lost 6 bases and J lost 7; bases outside the gene matches: 8. Germline CDR1 is LGHNA and CDR2 is YNFKEQ. CDR3 amino acids: CASRPRQGAVGYTF. The CDR3 DNA reads as TGTGCCAGCAGGCCCCGACAGGGGGCGGTTGGCTACACCTTC.

The rearrangement uses TRBV9 and TRBJ1-3; D might be TRBD1 (5 bases). The CDR3 is made up of 14 amino acids. The V end lost 2 bases, the J end lost 2 bases, and 8 bases lay between the germline ends. Germline V CDR1 and CDR2: SGDLS, YYNGEE. CDR3 sequence reads: CASSVSGPGNTIYF. The CDR3 region has the DNA TGTGCCAGCAGCGTCTCGGGGCCTGGAAACACCATATATTTT.

This clone was recorded once. The V call is TRBV9, the J call TRBJ2-5; tentative D call: TRBD1 (6 bases). CDR1 and CDR2 from the germline V gene are SGDLS and YYNGEE. The V and J ends lost 0 bases and 5 bases respectively, with 11 bases between them. CDR3 size: 14 residues. The DNA for the CDR3 is TGTGCCAGCAGCGTAGGTCCCCAGGGGGAGACCCAGTACTTC. It codes for CASSVGPQGETQYF.

V gene TRBV5-1 combines with J gene TRBJ2-1; the match to TRBD2 covers 7 bases. V trimming: 4 bases; J trimming: 7 bases; junction bases outside the gene matches: 17. The CDR3 is 17 amino acids. Germline-derived CDR1 and CDR2 are SGHRS and YFSETQ. The CDR3 loop is CASSQGARLAFNNEQFF. DNA of the CDR3: TGCGCCAGCAGCCAAGGGGCCAGACTAGCTTTCAATAATGAGCAGTTCTTC. The variable domain in full, with the rest retrieved from reference TRBV5-1 and TRBJ2-1, is KAGVTQTPRYLIKTRGQQVTLSCSPISGHRSVSWYQQTPGQGLQFLFEYFSETQRNKGNFPGRFSGRQFSNSRSEMNVSTLELGDSALYLCASSQGARLAFNNEQFFGPGTRLTVL.

CDR3 sequence (DNA): TGTGCCAGCAGCTTGGCCGGACAGGGAAATTCACCCCTCCACTTT. This translates into CASSLAGQGNSPLHF. The chain has TRBV7-9 and TRBJ1-6; 8 bases align to TRBD1. The CDR3 is made up of 15 amino acids. From germline, CDR1 is SEHNR and CDR2 FQNEAQ (reference sequence). Trimming cost V 3 bases and J 7 bases; bases outside gene matches: 5.

The V gene is TRBV19, the J gene TRBJ1-5, with D perhaps matching TRBD1 (5 bases). Looked up from germline, CDR1 is LNHDA and CDR2 is SQIVND (reference sequence). The germline V and J ends were trimmed by 5 bases and 1 base, with 15 bases remaining between them. CDR3 length: 16 residues. CDR3 loop: CASSPRDPVSNQPQHF. The CDR3 coding sequence is TGTGCCAGTAGTCCTCGGGACCCAGTCAGCAATCAGCCCCAGCATTTT.

The chain couples TRBV2 to TRBJ2-5, with TRBD2 as a possible D gene (6 bases). The CDR3 covers 15 residues. Germline CDR1 reads SNHLY; CDR2 reads FYNNEI. The germline V and J ends were trimmed by 4 bases and 1 base, with 13 bases remaining between them. CDR3: CASSAGGAFQETQYF. In DNA form, the CDR3 reads TGTGCCAGCAGTGCCGGGGGAGCGTTCCAAGAGACCCAGTACTTC.

In this sample, this clone turned up once. The chain uses TRBV28 and TRBJ1-5; D gene unclear. The CDR3 extends over 13 amino acids. Germline V gives CDR1 MDHEN, CDR2 SYDVKM. V lost 7 bases and J lost 4, with 11 bases in between. CDR3 nucleotides: TGTGCCAGCACCGCCGGAAGGAATCAGCCCCAGCATTTT. Translating it yields CASTAGRNQPQHF.

The gene calls are TRBV5-4 and TRBJ2-1; TRBD2 matches 12 bases. The germline CDR1 and CDR2 sequences are SGHNT and YYREEE (reference sequence). This CDR3 has 15 amino acids. Trimming removed 3 bases from V and 7 bases from J; junction bases left unmatched: 5. The CDR3 is CASSSLAGGWNEQFF. The CDR3 DNA reads as TGTGCCAGCAGCTCTCTAGCGGGAGGGTGGAATGAGCAGTTCTTC. Based on the CDR3 plus reference TRBV5-4 and TRBJ2-1, the full variable domain is ETGVTQSPTHLIKTRGQQVTLRCSSQSGHNTVSWYQQALGQGPQFIFQYYREEENGRGNFPPRFSGLQFPNYSSELNVNALELDDSALYLCASSSLAGGWNEQFFGPGTRLTVL.

A remark on this clone: Other DNA sequences in the same sample also yield this CDR3. The chain is built from TRBV27 and TRBJ2-5, with D perhaps being TRBD1 or TRBD2 (5 bases each). The CDR3 length is 13 residues. V was pared by 2 bases and J by 4 bases, with 8 bases between. Germline V lookup: CDR1 MNHEY, CDR2 SMNVEV (reference sequence). CDR3 sequence (DNA): TGTGCCAGCAGTTTAGGGACGTCAGAGACCCAGTACTTC. Translated: CASSLGTSETQYF.

This clone appeared once. V usage is TRBV4-1 and J usage is TRBJ2-5, with D tentatively TRBD1 (6 bases). Germline V gene lookup returns CDR1 MGHRA and CDR2 YSYEKL. The CDR3 runs to 14 residues. With 4 bases removed from V and 2 bases from J, the gap between germline ends came to 11 bases. CDR3 coding DNA: TGCGCCAGCAGCCCGCAGGGGCCACAAGAGACCCAGTACTTC. It yields the protein CASSPQGPQETQYF.

This chain joins TRBV6-1 and TRBJ2-1, with no clear D. The germline V gene encodes CDR1 MNHNS and CDR2 SASEGT. The V and J ends lost 3 bases and 6 bases respectively, with 6 bases between them. This CDR3 is built from 12 residues. This CDR3 is CASSEHFNEQFF. DNA of the CDR3: TGTGCCAGCAGTGAGCACTTCAATGAGCAGTTCTTC.

The chain combines TRBV6-5 with TRBJ2-7, with 7 bases matching TRBD2. V was pared by 7 bases and J by 4 bases, with 10 bases of the junction left unmatched. The CDR3 consists of 14 residues. Germline V lookup: CDR1 MNHEY, CDR2 SVGAGI. The CDR3 DNA sequence: TGTGCCAGCAAGATACGGGAGGTCGGGTACGAGCAGTACTTC. It translates to CASKIREVGYEQYF.

The CDR3 nucleotides read TGTGCCAGCAGCCAGGACAGGAGCGCCCTGGTGAACGAGCAGTACTTC. Amino acid sequence: CASSQDRSALVNEQYF. V and J are TRBV5-4 and TRBJ2-7; TRBD1 agrees at 7 bases. The CDR3 loop spans 16 amino acids. The germline CDR1 and CDR2 sequences are SGHNT and YYREEE (reference sequence). With 4 bases clipped from V and 5 bases from J, the junction kept 15 bases outside the gene matches.

The chain carries TRBV2 and TRBJ2-7; D ambiguous. Germline V gene sequence: CDR1 SNHLY, CDR2 FYNNEI. V dropped 6 bases and J dropped 5 bases, with 8 bases sitting between them. This CDR3 has 11 amino acids. CDR3 bases: TGTGCCAGCAGCCCTCGGGACGAGCAGTACTTC. Its translation: CASSPRDEQYF. The full variable domain, in which reference TRBV2 and TRBJ2-7 provide the parts outside the CDR3, is EPEVTQTPSHQVTQMGQEVILRCVPISNHLYFYWYRQILGQKVEFLVSFYNNEISEKSEIFDDQFSVERPDGSNFTLKIRSTKLEDSAMYFCASSPRDEQYFGPGTRLTVT.

The CDR3 DNA is TGTGCCAGCAGTGGGTACGGCAATCAGCCCCAGCATTTT. Its protein product is CASSGYGNQPQHF. The V call is TRBV2, the J call TRBJ1-5; D is ambiguous. The CDR3 runs 13 residues. Trimming removed 4 bases from V and 2 bases from J, with 6 bases in between. The germline V gene has CDR1 SNHLY and CDR2 FYNNEI.

The rearrangement joins TRBV7-2 to TRBJ2-5; 9 bases are shared with TRBD1. Trimming cost V 5 bases and J 5 bases; bases outside gene matches: 3. The CDR3 length is 13 residues. CDR1 is SGHTA, CDR2 FQGNSA, per germline. The CDR3 reads CASSADRGETQYF. The CDR3 DNA sequence: TGTGCCAGCAGCGCCGACAGGGGGGAGACCCAGTACTTC.

CDR3 residues: CASRRRQGGSTEAFF. DNA of the CDR3: TGTGCCAGCCGAAGAAGACAGGGGGGGAGCACTGAAGCTTTCTTT. The chain joins TRBV13 to TRBJ1-1, with 9 nucleotides matching TRBD1. Germline CDR1 reads PRHDT; CDR2 reads FYEKMQ (reference sequence). The V gene end was trimmed by 8 bases and the J gene end by 4 bases; junction bases not matched to a gene: 11. CDR3 size: 15 residues.

Sample share makes this clone medium-sized. CDR3: CASSFGQGFHYGYTF. For the CDR3, the DNA is TGTGCCAGCAGCTTTGGGCAGGGTTTTCACTATGGCTACACCTTC. The chain recombines TRBV6-5 with TRBJ1-2; D possibly corresponds to TRBD1 (5 bases). CDR3 size: 15 residues. Germline V gene lookup returns CDR1 MNHEY and CDR2 SVGAGI. Trimming shortened V by 6 bases and J by 3 bases, and 17 bases separated the two germline ends.

The V and J genes are TRBV5-1 and TRBJ1-4; possibly TRBD1 for D (5 bases). The length of the CDR3 is 16 residues. The germline V gene encodes CDR1 SGHRS and CDR2 YFSETQ. V was clipped by 0 bases and J by 0 bases, with 9 bases between them. The chain's CDR3 is CASSLAARATNEKLFF. For the CDR3, the DNA is TGCGCCAGCAGCTTGGCCGCCAGGGCAACTAATGAAAAACTGTTTTTT.

This chain links TRBV28 with TRBJ2-1; D is perhaps TRBD2 (5 bases). Trimming took off 7 bases at V and 3 bases at J, with 13 bases between the two ends. Per the germline V gene, CDR1 is MDHEN and CDR2 is SYDVKM. The CDR3 runs to 14 residues. CDR3 coding DNA: TGTGCCAGCACCCGTGCCGGGATCTACAATGAGCAGTTCTTC. It is translated as CASTRAGIYNEQFF.

This clone was seen only a few times. This sequence joins TRBV6-6 and TRBJ1-6; no firm D call. CDR1 is MNHNY and CDR2 is SVGAGI in the germline V gene (reference sequence). This CDR3 contains 14 residues. Between the trimmed V and J ends, which lost 2 bases and 5 bases, there was a span of 7 bases. CDR3 nucleotide sequence: TGTGCCAGCAGTTACGACCGGAATAATTCACCCCTCCACTTT. As protein: CASSYDRNNSPLHF.

This CDR3 reads CASSGDRGPLGNQPQHF. The CDR3 nucleotides are TGTGCCAGCAGTGGGGACAGGGGGCCCTTGGGCAATCAGCCCCAGCATTTT. The rearrangement joins TRBV2 to TRBJ1-5; 12 bases match TRBD1. The CDR3 contains 17 residues. The V and J ends lost 4 bases and 2 bases, in that order; junction bases with no gene match: 6. CDR1 and CDR2 from the germline V gene are SNHLY and FYNNEI.

In nucleotides, the CDR3 is TGTGCCACCAGCAGAGAAGGGAGGAACACTGAAGCTTTCTTT. It yields the protein CATSREGRNTEAFF. V is TRBV15 and J is TRBJ1-1; D gene uncertain. Germline V gene data show CDR1 as LNHNV and CDR2 as YYDKDF (reference sequence). The CDR3 totals 14 residues. Trimming shortened V by 0 bases and J by 1 base, and 6 bases separated the two germline ends.